Presented here are 20 T cell receptor beta chains from one specimen sequenced in a study of T cells after yellow fever vaccination. TCRdb redid the calling of the 5' RACE reads with MiXCR, one entry per CDR3 protein. Of a few hundred thousand distinct CDR3 sequences in the sample, more than 3.5% were seen once. This specimen was PBMCs, taken 15 days after the yellow fever booster vaccination. These receptor sequences come from a man between 18 and 35 years old who received the YFV17D yellow fever vaccine.

This clonotype appeared many times. V gene TRBV7-9 combines with J gene TRBJ1-1; perhaps TRBD1 as D (5 bases). The CDR3 spans 11 residues. V lost 4 bases and J lost 11, with 11 bases in between. Germline V gives CDR1 SEHNR, CDR2 FQNEAQ (reference sequence). In nucleotides, the CDR3 is TGTGCCAGCAGCTCTGACAGAAGGGCTTTCTTT. It is translated as CASSSDRRAFF.

This sequence joins TRBV7-6 and TRBJ2-1; D is possibly TRBD2 (6 bases). V was pared by 1 base and J by 8 bases, with 9 bases between. Germline V gives CDR1 SGHVS, CDR2 FNYEAQ. The CDR3 is 13 amino acids. This CDR3 is CASSLGTMDEQFF. The CDR3, as DNA: TGTGCCAGCAGCTTAGGGACTATGGATGAGCAGTTCTTC.

This clonotype has at least ten counts. The chain combines TRBV10-3 with TRBJ2-2, with 7 bases identical to TRBD1. Per germline, CDR1 ENHRY and CDR2 SYGVKD. The CDR3 is 12 residues long. V trimming: 10 bases; J trimming: 3 bases; junction bases outside the gene matches: 2. The CDR3 sequence: CATGQHTGELFF. CDR3 in DNA: TGTGCCACGGGACAGCACACCGGGGAGCTGTTTTTT.

This clonotype was found many times. This chain uses TRBV20-1 with TRBJ1-1; D is unresolved. Trimming pared 0 bases from V and 1 base from J, leaving 15 bases between. There are 16 residues in the CDR3. CDR1 is DFQATT and CDR2 is SNEGSKA in the germline V gene (reference sequence). CDR3 nucleotides: TGCAGTGCTAGAGATCGTATTCGATCGGGGAACACTGAAGCTTTCTTT. Translating it yields CSARDRIRSGNTEAFF.

At least ten counts were recorded for this clonotype. V usage is TRBV4-3 and J usage is TRBJ1-6, with D maybe TRBD1 (5 bases). CDR3 size: 17 residues. V lost 1 base and J lost 0, with 10 bases in between. Germline V gives CDR1 LGHNA, CDR2 YSLEER. CDR3 region: CASSQVGASSYNSPLHF. In nucleotides, the CDR3 is TGCGCCAGCAGCCAAGTTGGGGCGAGCTCCTATAATTCACCCCTCCACTTT.

The chain has TRBV30 and TRBJ2-1; weak D call: TRBD2 (5 bases). The ends were cut back, 2 bases at V and 4 bases at J, with 6 bases in the middle. This CDR3 region has 12 residues. CDR1 is GTSNPN, CDR2 SVGIG, per germline (reference sequence). The chain's CDR3 is CAWSPGYNEQFF. CDR3 coding DNA: TGTGCCTGGAGTCCGGGGTACAATGAGCAGTTCTTC.

The CDR3 bases are TGTGCCAGCAGCCTCAAATCCGGAGGGGGCTACTATAATTCACCCCTCCACTTT. This encodes CASSLKSGGGYYNSPLHF. The V call is TRBV14, the J call TRBJ1-6; 7 positions match TRBD1. Trimming removed 4 bases from V and 3 bases from J; junction bases left unmatched: 12. Germline loops: CDR1 SGHDN, CDR2 FVKESK. The CDR3 covers 18 residues.

In its sample, this clonotype was seen many times. This chain joins TRBV30 and TRBJ1-1; D not resolved. Germline V CDR1 and CDR2: GTSNPN, SVGIG (reference sequence). This CDR3 has 14 residues. Trimming pared 1 base from V and 4 bases from J, leaving 13 bases between. Here the CDR3 reads CAWSGPLTGTEAFF. The CDR3 DNA sequence: TGTGCCTGGAGTGGGCCACTCACGGGCACTGAAGCTTTCTTT. Full variable domain (outside the CDR3, taken from reference TRBV30 and TRBJ1-1): SQTIHQWPATLVQPVGSPLSLECTVEGTSNPNLYWYRQAAGRGLQLLFYSVGIGQISSEVPQNLSASRPQDRQFILSSKKLLLSDSGFYLCAWSGPLTGTEAFFGQGTRLTVV.

The chain has TRBV7-9 and TRBJ1-2; TRBD1 might be the D (6 bases). With 1 base removed from V and 7 bases from J, the gap between germline ends came to 13 bases. The germline CDR1 and CDR2 sequences are SEHNR and FQNEAQ (reference sequence). The CDR3 length is 14 residues. CDR3 protein: CASSLEGGQVGYTF. The CDR3 DNA follows: TGTGCCAGCAGCTTAGAAGGGGGTCAGGTTGGCTACACCTTC. The variable domain in full, with the rest retrieved from reference TRBV7-9 and TRBJ1-2, is DTGVSQNPRHKITKRGQNVTFRCDPISEHNRLYWYRQTLGQGPEFLTYFQNEAQLEKSRLLSDRFSAERPKGSFSTLEIQRTEQGDSAMYLCASSLEGGQVGYTFGSGTRLTVV.

The V and J genes are TRBV15 and TRBJ2-2; unclear D gene. Trimming pared 0 bases from V and 6 bases from J, leaving 11 bases between. The CDR3 consists of 15 residues. Germline CDR1 is LNHNV and CDR2 is YYDKDF (reference sequence). CDR3 loop: CATSRDPGAPGELFF. DNA of the CDR3: TGTGCCACCAGCAGAGATCCCGGCGCGCCCGGGGAGCTGTTTTTT.

Concerning this clonotype: A much larger clone differs from this one at a single base, so this may be a read error. The chain links TRBV7-8 to TRBJ2-1; D remains ambiguous. The germline CDR1 and CDR2 sequences are SGHVS and FQNEAQ. CDR3 length: 17 residues. Deletions cut 5 bases from V and 0 bases from J, with 17 bases between. CDR3 sequence: CASSRFIVWSSYNEQFF. The DNA of the CDR3 is TGTGCCAGCAGCCGTTTTATTGTTTGGAGCTCCTACAATGAGCAGTTCTTC.

Ten or more counts support this clonotype. V and J are TRBV5-1 and TRBJ1-1; D uncertain. Trimming stripped 4 bases from V and 1 base from J, with 11 bases between. The CDR3 consists of 14 residues. Germline V CDR1 and CDR2: SGHRS, YFSETQ. Here the CDR3 reads CASSAGLRNTEAFF. The CDR3 DNA reads as TGCGCCAGCAGCGCCGGTTTGCGGAACACTGAAGCTTTCTTT.

At least ten counts were recorded for this clonotype. The chain links TRBV7-2 to TRBJ2-1, with 7 bases aligning to TRBD2. This CDR3 comprises 16 residues. From germline, CDR1 is SGHTA and CDR2 FQGNSA. Unmatched junction bases numbered 16, after V lost 5 bases and J lost 9 bases. The CDR3 sequence is CASSQAGYGRGSEQFF. CDR3 sequence (DNA): TGTGCCAGCAGCCAAGCGGGGTATGGGAGAGGGAGTGAGCAGTTCTTC. Based on the CDR3 plus reference TRBV7-2 and TRBJ2-1, the full variable domain is GAGVSQSPSNKVTEKGKDVELRCDPISGHTALYWYRQSLGQGLEFLIYFQGNSAPDKSGLPSDRFSAERTGGSVSTLTIQRTQQEDSAVYLCASSQAGYGRGSEQFFGPGTRLTVL.

This clonotype was counted many times. This chain uses TRBV20-1 with TRBJ1-5; no definite D call. V lost 5 bases to trimming and J lost 3 bases, with 11 bases between them. Per the germline V gene, CDR1 is DFQATT and CDR2 is SNEGSKA (reference sequence). The CDR3 is made up of 13 amino acids. For the CDR3, the DNA is TGCAGTGCTCCTCGCGGGTTCAATCAGCCCCAGCATTTT. Residues: CSAPRGFNQPQHF.

This clonotype was observed many times. The chain has TRBV5-1 and TRBJ1-5; D possibly corresponds to TRBD1 (6 bases). CDR3 size: 16 residues. V lost 0 bases, J lost 5 bases, and 15 bases lay in between. Germline CDR1 and CDR2: SGHRS and YFSETQ. The CDR3 protein is CASSLGTGASDQPQHF. CDR3 coding DNA: TGCGCCAGCAGCTTGGGGACGGGGGCGTCGGATCAGCCCCAGCATTTT.

There are many counts of this clonotype. The chain combines TRBV7-2 with TRBJ2-5; 13 nucleotides line up with TRBD2. J was trimmed by 5 bases and V by 3 bases; bases with no gene match: 15. The CDR3 sequence is 19 residues long. The germline gives CDR1 SGHTA, CDR2 FQGNSA. CDR3 residues: CASSLPTSGGIGPPETQYF. The CDR3 bases are TGTGCCAGCAGCTTGCCGACTAGCGGGGGGATAGGCCCCCCGGAGACCCAGTACTTC.

The sample holds many counts of this clonotype. V and J are TRBV20-1 and TRBJ1-1, with 8 bases identical to TRBD1. Germline V gene lookup returns CDR1 DFQATT and CDR2 SNEGSKA (reference sequence). The CDR3 is 15 residues long. V trimming: 3 bases; J trimming: 0 bases; junction bases outside the gene matches: 6. The CDR3 loop reads CSASVRQGLNTEAFF. DNA of the CDR3: TGCAGTGCTAGTGTTCGACAGGGGCTGAACACTGAAGCTTTCTTT.

This clonotype was detected many times. The chain couples TRBV3-1 to TRBJ2-7; D not certain. Germline-derived CDR1 and CDR2 are LGHDT and YNNKEL (reference sequence). CDR3 size: 16 residues. Deletions cut 4 bases from V and 0 bases from J, with 16 bases between. CDR3 amino acids: CASSPYRQLSSYEQYV. CDR3 coding DNA: TGTGCCAGCAGCCCCTATCGACAACTGAGCTCCTACGAGCAGTACGTC.

At least ten counts were recorded for this clonotype. The genes are TRBV12-3 or TRBV12-4 and TRBJ2-7, with D hard to call. V was shortened by 10 bases and J by 7 bases, with 14 bases between the two germline ends. The CDR3 runs to 11 residues. DNA for the CDR3: TGTGCCACCTCCAAGTTCGGGGAGCAGTACTTC. It yields the protein CATSKFGEQYF.

Many counts were recorded for this clonotype. The gene calls are TRBV28 and TRBJ1-1, with D maybe TRBD1 (5 bases). Germline V gene data show CDR1 as MDHEN and CDR2 as SYDVKM. The CDR3 runs 13 residues. V was clipped by 4 bases and J by 4 bases, with 10 bases between them. CDR3 sequence: CASSYRGPTEAFF. CDR3 sequence (DNA): TGTGCCAGCAGTTATAGGGGCCCCACTGAAGCTTTCTTT. Complete variable domain (other parts from reference TRBV28 and TRBJ1-1): DVKVTQSSRYLVKRTGEKVFLECVQDMDHENMFWYRQDPGLGLRLIYFSYDVKMKEKGDIPEGYSVSREKKERFSLILESASTNQTSMYLCASSYRGPTEAFFGQGTRLTVV.